This record concerns one T cell receptor (beta chain) sequence. What it recognizes is unknown. Molecular-barcoded quantitative 5'-RACE produced these TCR beta libraries. TCRdb used MiXCR to reprocess the 5' RACE reads, holding one entry per CDR3 protein. The repertoire holds tens of thousands of distinct CDR3 sequences, with 8% to 13% as singletons. This sample was included in a study of CD8 T cells in ankylosing spondylitis. Overall study results and limits: Within matched ankylosing spondylitis synovial fluid, disease-linked clones were reportedly significantly enriched. Peripheral blood held disease-linked clones only at relatively low frequency, and these were CD8+. A number of the motif variants had already been described in reactive arthritis synovial fluid and blood.

The clonotype originates from a male donor with ankylosing spondylitis or in good health (not recorded which). The sequencing sample was made of blood, either unsorted or a sorted T cell fraction (not recorded which).

The CDR3 reads CASRPGQRTYEQYF. The CDR3 nucleotides are TGTGCCAGCAGACCGGGACAGAGAACCTACGAGCAGTACTTC. This chain uses TRBV28 with TRBJ2-7; 7 nucleotides agree with TRBD1. Germline V gene lookup returns CDR1 MDHEN and CDR2 SYDVKM. The V segment lost 6 bases and the J segment 2 bases; nucleotides outside the gene matches: 7. The length of the CDR3 is 14 residues.